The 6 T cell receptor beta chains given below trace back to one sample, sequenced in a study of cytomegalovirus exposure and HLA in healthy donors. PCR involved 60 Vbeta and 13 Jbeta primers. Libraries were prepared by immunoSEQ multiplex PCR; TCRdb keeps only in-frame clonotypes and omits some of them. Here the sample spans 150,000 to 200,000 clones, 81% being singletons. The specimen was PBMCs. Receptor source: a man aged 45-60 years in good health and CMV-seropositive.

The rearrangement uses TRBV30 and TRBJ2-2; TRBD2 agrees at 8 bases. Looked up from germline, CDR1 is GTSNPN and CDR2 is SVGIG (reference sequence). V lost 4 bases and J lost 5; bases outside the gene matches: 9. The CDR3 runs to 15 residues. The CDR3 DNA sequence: TGTGCCTGGATAATTGGAGCGGGGGCTACCGGGGAGCTGTTTTTT. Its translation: CAWIIGAGATGELFF.

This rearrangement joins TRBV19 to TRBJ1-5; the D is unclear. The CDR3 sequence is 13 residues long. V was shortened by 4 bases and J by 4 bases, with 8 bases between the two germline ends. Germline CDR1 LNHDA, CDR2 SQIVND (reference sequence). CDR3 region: CASSTDVNQPQHF. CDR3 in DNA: TGTGCCAGTAGTACAGACGTAAATCAGCCCCAGCATTTT.

This CDR3 reads CASSRGDLSTDTQYF. As DNA, the CDR3 is TGTGCCAGTAGTAGGGGGGACCTTAGCACAGATACGCAGTATTTT. The gene calls are TRBV19 and TRBJ2-3; tentatively, D is TRBD2 (6 bases). Trimming left V 4 bases short and J 0 bases short, with 11 bases between. Germline lookup yields CDR1 LNHDA and CDR2 SQIVND (reference sequence). This CDR3 region has 15 residues.

The chain's CDR3 is CASSLARNEQFF. CDR3 in DNA: TGTGCCAGCAGCTTAGCTCGCAATGAGCAGTTCTTC. V usage is TRBV5-4 and J usage is TRBJ2-1; no clear D. Trimming took off 2 bases at V and 6 bases at J, with 6 bases between the two ends. CDR1 SGHNT and CDR2 YYREEE come from the germline V gene (reference sequence). The CDR3 totals 12 residues.

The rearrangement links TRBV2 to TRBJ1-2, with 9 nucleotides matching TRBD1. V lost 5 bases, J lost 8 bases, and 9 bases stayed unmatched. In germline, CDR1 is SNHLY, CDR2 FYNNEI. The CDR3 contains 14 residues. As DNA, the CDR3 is TGTGCCAGCAGTCCAGGGACAGGGCTTTACGGCTACACCTTC. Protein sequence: CASSPGTGLYGYTF. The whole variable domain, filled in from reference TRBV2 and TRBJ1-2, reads EPEVTQTPSHQVTQMGQEVILRCVPISNHLYFYWYRQILGQKVEFLVSFYNNEISEKSEIFDDQFSVERPDGSNFTLKIRSTKLEDSAMYFCASSPGTGLYGYTFGSGTRLTVV.

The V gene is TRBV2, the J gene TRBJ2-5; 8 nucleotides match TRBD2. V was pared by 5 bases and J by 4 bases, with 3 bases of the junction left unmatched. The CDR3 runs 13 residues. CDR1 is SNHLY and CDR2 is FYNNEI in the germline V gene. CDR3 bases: TGTGCCAGCAGTCTGGGACTAGGAGAGACCCAGTACTTC. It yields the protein CASSLGLGETQYF.